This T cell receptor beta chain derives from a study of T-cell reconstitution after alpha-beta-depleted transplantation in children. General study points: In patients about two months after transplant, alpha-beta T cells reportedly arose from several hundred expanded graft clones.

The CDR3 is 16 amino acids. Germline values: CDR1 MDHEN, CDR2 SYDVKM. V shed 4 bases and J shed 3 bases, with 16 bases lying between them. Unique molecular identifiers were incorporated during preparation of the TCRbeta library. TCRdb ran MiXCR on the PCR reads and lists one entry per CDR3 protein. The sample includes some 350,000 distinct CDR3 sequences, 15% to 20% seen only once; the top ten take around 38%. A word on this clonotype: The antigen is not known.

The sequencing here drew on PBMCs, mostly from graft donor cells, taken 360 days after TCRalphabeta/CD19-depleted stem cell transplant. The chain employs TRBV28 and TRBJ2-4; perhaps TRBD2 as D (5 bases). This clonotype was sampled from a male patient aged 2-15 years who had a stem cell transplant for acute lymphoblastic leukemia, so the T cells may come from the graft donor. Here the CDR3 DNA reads TGTGCCAGCAGTTCTTACCTCGCTAGCATCAAAAACATTCAGTACTTC. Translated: CASSSYLASIKNIQYF.